This TCR beta chain was identified in a study of blood T cells in healthy people across ages. Ranging in age from roughly 6 to 90, the donors were healthy Caucasian individuals from Russia. Trimming pared 1 base from V and 6 bases from J, leaving 16 bases between. The CDR3 contains 15 residues. Germline CDR1 reads SGHTA; CDR2 reads FQGNSA. Primers used in a second PCR of roughly 7 to 11 cycles were a sample-barcoded 5' primer and a J-beta primer mix. TCRdb passed the 5' RACE reads through MiXCR, listing each CDR3 protein once. The sample has some 800,000 distinct CDR3 sequences, 25% seen once. The same sample was also studied in work on T cells of mothers and their children. As reported in that work: Barcodes and 2-4 random nucleotides were added by M1S in the second PCR. Each mother gave over 9.5 million TCR beta CDR3 reads; each child, about 3 million.

The V call is TRBV7-2, the J call TRBJ2-7; D may correspond to TRBD1 or TRBD2 (6 bases each). Sequences were obtained from blood. The TCR comes from a boy younger than 18 in good health. For the CDR3, the DNA is TGTGCCAGCAGCTTAGAATCGGGGGCGCTTGGCGAGCAGTACTTC. This encodes CASSLESGALGEQYF.